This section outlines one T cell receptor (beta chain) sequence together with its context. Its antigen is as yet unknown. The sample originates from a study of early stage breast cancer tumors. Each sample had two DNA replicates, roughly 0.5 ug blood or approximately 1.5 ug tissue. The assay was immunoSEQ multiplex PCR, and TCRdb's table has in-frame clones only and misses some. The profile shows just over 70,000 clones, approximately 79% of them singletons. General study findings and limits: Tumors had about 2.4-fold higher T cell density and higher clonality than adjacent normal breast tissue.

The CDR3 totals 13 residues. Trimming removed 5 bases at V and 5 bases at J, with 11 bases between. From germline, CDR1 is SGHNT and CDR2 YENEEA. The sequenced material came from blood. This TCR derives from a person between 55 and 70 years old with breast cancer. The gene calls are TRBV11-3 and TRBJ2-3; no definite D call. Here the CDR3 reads CASSPPGLDTQYF. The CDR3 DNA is TGTGCCAGCAGCCCCCCCGGATTAGATACGCAGTATTTT. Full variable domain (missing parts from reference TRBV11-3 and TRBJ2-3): EAGVVQSPRYKIIEKKQPVAFWCNPISGHNTLYWYLQNLGQGPELLIRYENEEAVDDSQLPKDRFSAERLKGVDSTLKIQPAELGDSAVYLCASSPPGLDTQYFGPGTRLTVL.